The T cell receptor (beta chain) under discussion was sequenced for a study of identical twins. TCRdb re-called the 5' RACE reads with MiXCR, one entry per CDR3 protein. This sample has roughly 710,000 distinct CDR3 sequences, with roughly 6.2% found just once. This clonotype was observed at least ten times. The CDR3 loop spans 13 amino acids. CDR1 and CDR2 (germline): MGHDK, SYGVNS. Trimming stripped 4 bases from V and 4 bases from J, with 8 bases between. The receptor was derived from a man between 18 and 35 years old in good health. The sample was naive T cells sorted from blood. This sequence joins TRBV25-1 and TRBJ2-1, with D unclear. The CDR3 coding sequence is TGTGCCAGCAGTGGTGAGAGGTACAATGAGCAGTTCTTC. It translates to CASSGERYNEQFF.